The 22 T cell receptor beta chains presented below share a single source sample, sequenced in a study of OX40 agonist ivuxolimab in advanced cancers. Assay: immunoSEQ multiplex PCR; the TCRdb copy retains only in-frame clones and omits some. Of about 38,000 clones detected, 80% to 90% appear once; the ten largest clones hold approximately 46%. Here the sequenced sample was CD4+ or CD8+ T cells sorted from blood, taken in a trial of the OX40 agonist ivuxolimab. All receptors derive from an adult with an advanced solid tumor such as melanoma, head and neck, liver or kidney cancer.

The J gene is TRBJ1-6, the V gene TRBV19; 11 nucleotides line up with TRBD1. CDR1 and CDR2 (germline): LNHDA, SQIVND (reference sequence). V gave up 5 bases and J gave up 9 bases; unmatched junction bases: 9. This CDR3 comprises 16 residues. The CDR3 DNA reads TGTGCCAGTAGTCCGAACGCGGGACAGGGGGGTTCACCCCTCCACTTT. Protein product: CASSPNAGQGGSPLHF. Drawing the rest from reference TRBV19 and TRBJ1-6, the complete variable domain is DGGITQSPKYLFRKEGQNVTLSCEQNLNHDAMYWYRQDPGQGLRLIYYSQIVNDFQKGDIAEGYSVSREKKESFPLTVTSAQKNPTAFYLCASSPNAGQGGSPLHFGNGTRLTVT.

The chain recombines TRBV11-2 with TRBJ1-1, with D unresolved. V gave up 8 bases and J gave up 5 bases, with 12 bases separating them. CDR1 is SGHAT and CDR2 is FQNNGV in the germline V gene. This CDR3 contains 12 residues. CDR3 sequence reads: CASRGGSTEAFF. CDR3 sequence (DNA): TGTGCCAGCCGAGGCGGTTCTACTGAAGCTTTCTTT.

J is TRBJ1-3 and V is TRBV10-3; D ambiguous. Looked up from germline, CDR1 is ENHRY and CDR2 is SYGVKD. This CDR3 contains 15 residues. The V end lost 6 bases, the J end lost 0 bases, and 12 bases lay between the germline ends. The chain's CDR3 is CAIRPPADSGNTIYF. The CDR3 DNA reads TGTGCCATCAGGCCCCCTGCGGACTCTGGAAACACCATATATTTT.

J is TRBJ2-7 and V is TRBV30, with D tentatively TRBD1 or TRBD2 (5 bases each). CDR1 GTSNPN and CDR2 SVGIG come from the germline V gene (reference sequence). The CDR3 loop spans 12 amino acids. The germline V and J ends were trimmed by 0 bases and 6 bases, with 9 bases remaining between them. This CDR3 reads CAWSVSGPEQYF. DNA for the CDR3: TGTGCCTGGAGTGTGTCGGGGCCCGAGCAGTACTTC. Full variable domain (rest looked up from reference TRBV30 and TRBJ2-7): SQTIHQWPATLVQPVGSPLSLECTVEGTSNPNLYWYRQAAGRGLQLLFYSVGIGQISSEVPQNLSASRPQDRQFILSSKKLLLSDSGFYLCAWSVSGPEQYFGPGTRLTVT.

The chain carries TRBV9 and TRBJ2-7; 7 bases agree with TRBD1. The J segment lost 5 bases and the V segment lost 4 bases, leaving 9 bases of the junction unmatched. There are 14 residues in the CDR3. Per germline, CDR1 SGDLS and CDR2 YYNGEE. The CDR3 region is CASSLGGVDDEQYF. As DNA, the CDR3 is TGTGCCAGCAGCTTAGGGGGCGTTGACGACGAGCAGTACTTC.

The chain's CDR3 is CASTPPSGEDDEETQYF. DNA of the CDR3: TGTGCCAGCACTCCTCCTTCTGGGGAGGACGATGAAGAGACCCAGTACTTC. The chain combines TRBV28 with TRBJ2-5; D might be TRBD2 (6 bases). The CDR3 is 17 amino acids. The V end was cut by 7 bases, the J end by 3 bases, with 24 bases between. The germline gives CDR1 MDHEN, CDR2 SYDVKM.

This rearrangement joins TRBV29-1 to TRBJ2-7, with D perhaps being TRBD1 or TRBD2 (5 bases each). The CDR3 loop spans 14 amino acids. Germline lookup yields CDR1 SQVTM and CDR2 ANQGSEA. V lost 7 bases to trimming and J lost 1 base, with 17 bases between them. The CDR3 region has the DNA TGCAGCGAAACCCCGGGGCCAACATCCTACGAGCAGTACTTC. This encodes CSETPGPTSYEQYF.

DNA of the CDR3: TGTGCCAGCAGCTCCCGGGGGGGGTCGAGGGATTCACCCCTCCACTTT. It translates to CASSSRGGSRDSPLHF. The V gene is TRBV11-2, the J gene TRBJ1-6; perhaps TRBD1 as D (5 bases). The germline V gene has CDR1 SGHAT and CDR2 FQNNGV. V was clipped by 4 bases and J by 8 bases, with 18 bases between them. The CDR3 contains 16 residues.

The rearrangement joins TRBV27 to TRBJ1-4; TRBD1 aligns across 9 bases. The CDR3 is made up of 15 amino acids. V was clipped by 3 bases and J by 7 bases; unmatched bases: 6. Germline CDR1 and CDR2: MNHEY and SMNVEV (reference sequence). The CDR3 DNA reads as TGTGCCAGCAGTTTTTCCGGGACAGGGATTGAAAAACTGTTTTTT. It is translated as CASSFSGTGIEKLFF.

This chain links TRBV7-8 with TRBJ1-5; no clear D gene. V was cut by 3 bases and J by 0 bases, with 9 bases left in between. The CDR3 has 15 residues. The germline V gene encodes CDR1 SGHVS and CDR2 FQNEAQ. The CDR3 reads CASSFPENSNQPQHF. CDR3 sequence (DNA): TGTGCCAGCAGCTTCCCAGAAAATAGCAATCAGCCCCAGCATTTT.

As to this clone: An end of the junction does not agree with germline; a read error may underlie this. V is TRBV4-2 and J is TRBJ1-1; D gene unclear. The CDR3 covers 12 residues. Per the germline V gene, CDR1 is LGHNA and CDR2 is YNFKEQ. The CDR3 is CASSQDLLWQTF. The CDR3 DNA reads as TGTGCCAGCAGCCAAGATTTACTCTGGCAGACTTTC.

The V call is TRBV9, the J call TRBJ2-5; TRBD2 matches at 8 bases. J gave up 1 base and V 5 bases, and 7 bases lay outside the gene matches. CDR3 length: 15 residues. Germline values: CDR1 SGDLS, CDR2 YYNGEE. The DNA for the CDR3 is TGTGCCAGCAGTGCTTGGAGCGGGGGCCAAGAGACCCAGTACTTC. Amino acids: CASSAWSGGQETQYF. The entire variable domain, with the rest obtained from reference TRBV9 and TRBJ2-5, is as follows: DSGVTQTPKHLITATGQRVTLRCSPRSGDLSVYWYQQSLDQGLQFLIQYYNGEERAKGNILERFSAQQFPDLHSELNLSSLELGDSALYFCASSAWSGGQETQYFGPGTRLLVL.

This clone appeared once. The rearrangement uses TRBV20-1 and TRBJ1-3; D unresolved. This CDR3 region has 11 residues. From germline, CDR1 is DFQATT and CDR2 SNEGSKA (reference sequence). Trimming took 6 bases from V and 0 from J, leaving 3 bases between them. CDR3 sequence: CSADSGNTIYF. CDR3 DNA sequence: TGCAGTGCAGACTCTGGAAACACCATATATTTT.

The V and J genes are TRBV5-4 and TRBJ2-3; D is perhaps TRBD1 (5 bases). The CDR3 consists of 14 residues. Trimming pared 3 bases from V and 0 bases from J, leaving 8 bases between. Per the germline V gene, CDR1 is SGHNT and CDR2 is YYREEE (reference sequence). The CDR3 spells CASSWGTSTDTQYF. The CDR3 nucleotides read TGTGCCAGCAGCTGGGGCACTAGCACAGATACGCAGTATTTT.

The rearrangement joins TRBV15 to TRBJ1-1, with a possible D match to TRBD1 (5 bases). Per germline, CDR1 LNHNV and CDR2 YYDKDF (reference sequence). CDR3 size: 16 residues. Between the trimmed V and J ends, which lost 0 bases and 3 bases, there was a span of 14 bases. In nucleotides, the CDR3 is TGTGCCACCAGCAGAGATCGTGGGGGACTGGACACTGAAGCTTTCTTT. It encodes CATSRDRGGLDTEAFF.

The chain uses TRBV9 and TRBJ2-3, with 11 bases fitting TRBD1. Germline assignment: CDR1 SGDLS and CDR2 YYNGEE. This CDR3 spans 15 amino acids. The V gene end was trimmed by 4 bases and the J gene end by 12 bases; junction bases not matched to a gene: 13. CDR3 protein: CASSYRTGGAAGQYF. The CDR3 nucleotides are TGTGCCAGCAGCTATCGGACAGGGGGCGCAGCCGGCCAGTATTTT.

This rearrangement joins TRBV5-1 to TRBJ1-5; D possibly corresponds to TRBD1 (5 bases). Trimming took off 4 bases at V and 7 bases at J, with 12 bases between the two ends. Germline-derived CDR1 and CDR2 are SGHRS and YFSETQ. This CDR3 is built from 13 residues. Here the CDR3 reads CASSPRGDQPQHF. In DNA form, the CDR3 reads TGCGCCAGCAGCCCAAGGGGAGACCAGCCCCAGCATTTT.

The CDR3 sequence: CASSFTGDFSTDTQYF. The CDR3 nucleotides are TGTGCCAGCAGCTTCACAGGGGACTTTAGCACAGATACGCAGTATTTT. The chain uses TRBV11-2 and TRBJ2-3; perhaps TRBD1 as D (7 bases). This CDR3 contains 16 residues. Trimming took off 3 bases at V and 0 bases at J, with 13 bases between the two ends. The germline V gene encodes CDR1 SGHAT and CDR2 FQNNGV.

The chain joins TRBV11-2 to TRBJ1-1; 7 bases agree with TRBD1. With 4 bases clipped from V and 3 bases from J, the junction kept 8 bases outside the gene matches. This CDR3 is built from 15 residues. The V gene's germline CDR1 is SGHAT and CDR2 FQNNGV. CDR3 loop: CASSSRQGKDTEAFF. The CDR3 DNA sequence: TGTGCCAGCAGCTCCAGACAGGGTAAGGACACTGAAGCTTTCTTT.

The V gene is TRBV7-9, the J gene TRBJ1-3, with D maybe TRBD1 (5 bases). The germline gives CDR1 SEHNR, CDR2 FQNEAQ (reference sequence). V was trimmed by 5 bases and J by 0 bases, leaving 17 bases between them. The CDR3 is 17 residues long. CDR3 sequence: CASSQGGRKLSGNTIYF. In DNA form, the CDR3 reads TGTGCCAGCAGCCAGGGCGGGAGGAAACTCTCTGGAAACACCATATATTTT.

This sequence joins TRBV30 and TRBJ1-5; 7 bases agree with TRBD1. This CDR3 is 16 amino acids long. V was pared by 2 bases and J by 3 bases, with 10 bases of the junction left unmatched. Germline lookup yields CDR1 GTSNPN and CDR2 SVGIG (reference sequence). The CDR3 loop reads CAWSSGTATFNQPQHF. The CDR3 coding sequence is TGTGCCTGGAGTTCGGGGACAGCGACCTTCAATCAGCCCCAGCATTTT.

The chain carries TRBV21-1 and TRBJ2-3; TRBD2, the D gene given by the table, was not confirmed from the DNA. TRBV21-1 corresponds to a pseudogene. The CDR3 spans 18 residues. DNA for the CDR3: TGTGCCAGCAGCAAAGAGGGCGGGGGGAATCCTAGCACAGATACGCAGTATTTT. Protein sequence: CASSKEGGGNPSTDTQYF.